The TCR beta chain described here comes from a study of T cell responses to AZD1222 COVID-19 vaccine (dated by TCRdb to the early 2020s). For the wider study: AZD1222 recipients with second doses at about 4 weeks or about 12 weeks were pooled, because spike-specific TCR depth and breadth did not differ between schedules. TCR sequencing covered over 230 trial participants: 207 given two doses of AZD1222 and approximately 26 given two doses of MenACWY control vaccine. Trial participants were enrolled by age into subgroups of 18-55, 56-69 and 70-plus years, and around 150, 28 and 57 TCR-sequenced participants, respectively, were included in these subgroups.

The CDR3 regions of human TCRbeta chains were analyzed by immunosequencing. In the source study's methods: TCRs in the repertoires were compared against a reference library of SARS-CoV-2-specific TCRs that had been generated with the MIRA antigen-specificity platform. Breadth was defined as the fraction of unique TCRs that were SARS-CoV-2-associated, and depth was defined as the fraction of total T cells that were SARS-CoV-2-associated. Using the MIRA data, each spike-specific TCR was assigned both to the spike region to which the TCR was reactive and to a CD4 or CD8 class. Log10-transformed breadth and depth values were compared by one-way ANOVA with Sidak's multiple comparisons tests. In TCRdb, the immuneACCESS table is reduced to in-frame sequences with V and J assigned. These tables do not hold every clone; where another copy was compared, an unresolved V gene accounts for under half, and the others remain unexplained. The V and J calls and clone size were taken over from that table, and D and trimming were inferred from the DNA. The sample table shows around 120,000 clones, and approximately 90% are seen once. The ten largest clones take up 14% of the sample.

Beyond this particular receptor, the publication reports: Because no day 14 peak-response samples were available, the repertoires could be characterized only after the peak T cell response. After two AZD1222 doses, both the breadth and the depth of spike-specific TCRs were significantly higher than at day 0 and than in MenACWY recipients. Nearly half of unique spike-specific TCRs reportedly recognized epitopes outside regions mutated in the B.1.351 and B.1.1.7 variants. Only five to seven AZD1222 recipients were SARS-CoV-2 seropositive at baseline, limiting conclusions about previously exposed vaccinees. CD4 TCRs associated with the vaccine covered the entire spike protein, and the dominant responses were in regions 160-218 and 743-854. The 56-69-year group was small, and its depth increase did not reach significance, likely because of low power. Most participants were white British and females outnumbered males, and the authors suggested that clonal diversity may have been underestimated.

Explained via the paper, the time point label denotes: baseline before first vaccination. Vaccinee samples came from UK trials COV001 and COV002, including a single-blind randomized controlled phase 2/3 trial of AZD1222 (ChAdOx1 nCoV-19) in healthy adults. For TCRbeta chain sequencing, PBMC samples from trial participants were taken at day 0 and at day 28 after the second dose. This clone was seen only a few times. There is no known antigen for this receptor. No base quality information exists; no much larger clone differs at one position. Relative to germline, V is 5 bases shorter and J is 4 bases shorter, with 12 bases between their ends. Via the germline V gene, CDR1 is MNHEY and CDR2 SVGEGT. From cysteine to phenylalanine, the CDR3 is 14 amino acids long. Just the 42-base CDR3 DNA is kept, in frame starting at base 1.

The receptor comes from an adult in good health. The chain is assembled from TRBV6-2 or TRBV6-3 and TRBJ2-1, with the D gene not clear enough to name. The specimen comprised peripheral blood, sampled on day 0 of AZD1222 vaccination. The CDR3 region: CASSQDGLYNEQFF. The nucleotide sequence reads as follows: TGTGCCAGCAGTCAGGACGGGCTATACAATGAGCAGTTCTTC.